The text below deals with one TCR beta chain. This clonotype appeared many times. Its antigen remains unidentified. No much larger clone is present one base from it, and per-base qualities are unavailable. Via the germline V gene, CDR1 is MNHNS and CDR2 SASEGT. The CDR3 goes from the cysteine to the phenylalanine over 14 residues. The sequence is cut down to CDR3 DNA, 42 bases in frame from base 1. Compared with germline, V lacks 8 bases and J lacks 6 bases; bases without a gene match: 6. The TCR beta CDR3 regions were amplified from RNA transcripts. For the first round of RT-PCR on the TCR CDR3, the HTBI primer set was used together with the Qiagen OneStep RT-PCR kit. Libraries were constructed in a second round of multiplex PCR, after which size selection and purification were performed. Paired-end sequencing of the libraries was performed with 100 bp reads on an Illumina HiSeq2000. From the authors' description of their analysis: SOAPnuke was used to process the raw data, with reads discarded if the reads contained adapters or uncalled bases, had a mean Phred below 15, or lacked an exact constant-primer or identifier match. COPE v1.2.5 was used to merge the high-quality paired reads, and each unique nucleotide sequence was defined as a clonotype. Clonotypes were aligned to IMGT TRBV, TRBD and TRBJ reference segments using MiTCR v1.1. Analysis was restricted to V-J combinations with a frequency above 0.0001, which covered about 99% of repertoires. The TCS score was defined as the ratio of F50 (clonal expansion) to E x V (chaos), calculated using BLOSUM62-based TCRdist between CDR3 peptides within each V-J. Welch's t-statistics and random forest reduced 450 to 600 V-J features to under 15, which were used in a naive Bayes classifier (R e1071). The Morisita-Horn index was used to measure how similar the thyroid and blood repertoires were. TCRdb took the public reads, trimmed them with fastp at Q25, ran MiXCR for clone calling and kept in-frame beta chains. Entries are consolidated by CDR3 protein sequence, retaining the most common genes and DNA. None of the V and J calls come from the authors' own analysis; TCRdb made them. The sample profile shows 640,000 or so distinct CDR3 sequences; roughly 14% of them were found once. The ten largest account for 4% to 5.5% of the sample.

The sample comes from a study of T cells in Graves' hyperthyroidism and ophthalmopathy (dated by TCRdb to between 2018 and 2021). For context, the study as a whole: Peripheral blood samples were taken at the time of initial diagnosis, prior to any treatment. Once sampling was done, hyperthyroidism patients were given methimazole at a starting dose of 30 mg daily, whereas ophthalmopathy patients were given high-dose intravenous methylprednisolone. Thyroid tissue and blood T-cell repertoires from six Graves' hyperthyroidism patients were also compared in the study. The approximately 97 discovery patients were randomly divided into training and test sets at a 7:3 ratio. To identify TCR V-J signatures that set the groups apart, the researchers used a discovery cohort of 90 to 100 patients, made up of 40 to 45 with Graves' ophthalmopathy and some 56 with stable Graves' hyperthyroidism. Whether ophthalmopathy could be predicted prospectively was tested in an independent validation cohort made up of some 20 hyperthyroidism patients plus 17 patients who later progressed to ophthalmopathy. According to the paper, TCR Vbeta CDR3 sequencing was carried out on 135 peripheral blood samples, which came from over 40 ophthalmopathy, around 74 hyperthyroidism and around 17 progressor patients.

In the ophthalmopathy patients, disease was moderately to severely active, with a Clinical Activity Score of 3 or more, a NOSPECS grade of 4 or more, and a duration of less than 3 months. Any patient with an uncontrolled infection, another autoimmune disease, pregnancy or lactation was excluded. Diagnoses were based on clinical symptoms, serum thyroxine and TRAb, thyroid ultrasound and orbital computed tomography. PBMCs were isolated from 7.5 to 10 ml of fresh peripheral blood by Ficoll-Paque density gradient centrifugation. Trizol reagent was used to extract total RNA, and RNA quality was then checked on an Agilent 2100 Bioanalyzer. Broader findings and caveats from the paper: In validation, the model predicted progression to ophthalmopathy a median of about 5.9 months before onset, with roughly 70% sensitivity and almost 75% specificity. Ophthalmopathy was separated from stable hyperthyroidism by a 13 V-J signature model, with around 90% sensitivity and approximately 81% specificity obtained in cross-validation and 80%/75% obtained in testing. Sample size was not statistically predetermined, and investigators were not blinded to group allocation. Most expanded thyroid clonotypes (frequency above 0.001) were also detected in blood, a finding suggesting that blood repertoires may reflect thyroid immune responses.

The sequence joins TRBV6-1 to TRBJ2-3, with 12 bases matching TRBD2. This sequence was found in a woman aged 40 to 50 with Graves' ophthalmopathy. Sample: blood. In nucleotides, the sequence is TGTGCCAGCGCACTAGCGGGAGGTGGGGATACGCAGTATTTT. This yields the protein CASALAGGGDTQYF.